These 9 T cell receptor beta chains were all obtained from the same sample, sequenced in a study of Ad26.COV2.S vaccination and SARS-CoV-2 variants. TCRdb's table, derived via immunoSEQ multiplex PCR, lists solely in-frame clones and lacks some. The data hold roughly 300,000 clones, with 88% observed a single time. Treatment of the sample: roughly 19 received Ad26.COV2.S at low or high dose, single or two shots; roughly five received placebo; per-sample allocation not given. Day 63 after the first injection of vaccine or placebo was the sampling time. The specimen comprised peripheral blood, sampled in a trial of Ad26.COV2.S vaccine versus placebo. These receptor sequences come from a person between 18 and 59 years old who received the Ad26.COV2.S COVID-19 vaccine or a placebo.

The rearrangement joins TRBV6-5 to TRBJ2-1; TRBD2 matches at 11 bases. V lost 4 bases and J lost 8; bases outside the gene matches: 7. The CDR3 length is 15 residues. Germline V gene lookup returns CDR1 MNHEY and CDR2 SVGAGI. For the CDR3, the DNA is TGTGCCAGCAGTTTCAGACTAGCGGGGCAGGATGAGCAGTTCTTC. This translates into CASSFRLAGQDEQFF.

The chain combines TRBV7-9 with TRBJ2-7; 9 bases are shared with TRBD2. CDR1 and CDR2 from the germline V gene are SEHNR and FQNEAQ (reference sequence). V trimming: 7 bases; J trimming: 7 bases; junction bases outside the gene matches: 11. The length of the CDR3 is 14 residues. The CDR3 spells CASTRGGGDYEQYF. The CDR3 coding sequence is TGTGCCAGCACCCGCGGGGGGGGCGATTATGAGCAGTACTTC.

CDR3 in DNA: TGTGCCAGCAGTTTACGAGCCGAGCAGTACTTC. It specifies CASSLRAEQYF. This chain links TRBV12-3 or TRBV12-4 with TRBJ2-7; unclear D gene. This CDR3 contains 11 residues. Trimming stripped 2 bases from V and 6 bases from J, with 5 bases between.

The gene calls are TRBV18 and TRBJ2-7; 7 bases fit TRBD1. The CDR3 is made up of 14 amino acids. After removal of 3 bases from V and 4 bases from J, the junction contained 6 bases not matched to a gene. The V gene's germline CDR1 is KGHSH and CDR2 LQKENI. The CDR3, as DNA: TGTGCCAGCTCACCGGGACAGCACATGTACGAGCAGTACTTC. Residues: CASSPGQHMYEQYF.

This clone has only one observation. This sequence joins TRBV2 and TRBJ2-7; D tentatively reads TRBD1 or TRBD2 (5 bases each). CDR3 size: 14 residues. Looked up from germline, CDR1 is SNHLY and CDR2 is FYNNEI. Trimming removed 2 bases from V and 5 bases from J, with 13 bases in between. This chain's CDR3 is CASSERTQGDEQYF. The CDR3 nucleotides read TGTGCCAGCAGTGAAAGGACTCAGGGCGACGAGCAGTACTTC.

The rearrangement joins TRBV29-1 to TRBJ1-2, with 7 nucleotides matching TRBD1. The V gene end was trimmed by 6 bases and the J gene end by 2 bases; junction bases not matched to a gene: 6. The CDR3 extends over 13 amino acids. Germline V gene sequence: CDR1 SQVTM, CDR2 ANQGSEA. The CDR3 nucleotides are TGCAGCGTGCAAGGGACAGCAAACTATGGCTACACCTTC. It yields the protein CSVQGTANYGYTF.

The CDR3 region is CASSLQPLATSTDTQYF. DNA of the CDR3: TGTGCCAGCAGCTTACAGCCACTAGCCACTAGCACAGATACGCAGTATTTT. The chain joins TRBV7-2 to TRBJ2-3, with D tentatively TRBD2 (6 bases). V gave up 2 bases and J gave up 0 bases, with 15 bases separating them. This CDR3 is built from 17 residues. The germline gives CDR1 SGHTA, CDR2 FQGNSA.

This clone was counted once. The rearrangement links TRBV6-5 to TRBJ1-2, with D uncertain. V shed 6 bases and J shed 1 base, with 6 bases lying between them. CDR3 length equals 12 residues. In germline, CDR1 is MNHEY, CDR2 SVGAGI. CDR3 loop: CASSRNNYGYTF. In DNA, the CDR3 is TGTGCCAGCAGCCGGAATAACTATGGCTACACCTTC.

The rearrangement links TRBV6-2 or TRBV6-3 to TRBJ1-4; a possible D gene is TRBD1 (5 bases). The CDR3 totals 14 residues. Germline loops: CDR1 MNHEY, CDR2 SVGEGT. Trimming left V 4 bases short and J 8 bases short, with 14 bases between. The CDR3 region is CASSSGTLGEKLFF. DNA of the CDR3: TGTGCCAGCAGTTCCGGGACCCTAGGGGAAAAACTGTTTTTT.